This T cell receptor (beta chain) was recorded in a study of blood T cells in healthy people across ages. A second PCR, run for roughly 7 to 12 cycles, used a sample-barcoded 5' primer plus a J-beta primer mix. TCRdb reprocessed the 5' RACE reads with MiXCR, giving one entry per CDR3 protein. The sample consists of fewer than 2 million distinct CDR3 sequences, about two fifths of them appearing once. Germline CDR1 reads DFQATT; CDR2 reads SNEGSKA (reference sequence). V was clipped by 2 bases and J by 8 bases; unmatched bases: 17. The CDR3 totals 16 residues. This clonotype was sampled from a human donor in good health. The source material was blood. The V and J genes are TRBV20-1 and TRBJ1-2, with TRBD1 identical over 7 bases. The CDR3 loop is CSARLPNDPTGRGYTF. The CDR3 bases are TGCAGTGCTAGACTCCCAAATGATCCGACAGGGCGAGGCTACACCTTC.